The 20 T cell receptor beta chains reported below all come from one sample, sequenced in a study of T cell repertoires in aging, cancer and after chemotherapy. Rearranged V-D-J TRB sequences were amplified with a mixed TRB-A/B primer pool. TCRdb recomputed calls from the multiplex PCR reads with MiXCR, one row per CDR3 protein. The data contain several thousand distinct CDR3 sequences, over 25% of them seen just once; the ten biggest clones take up around 9%. TCR beta rearrangements were amplified from peripheral blood genomic DNA. The sample taken for sequencing was blood. The receptors were sampled from a human donor with a blood cancer.

This chain links TRBV5-5 with TRBJ1-5; 7 bases are shared with TRBD1. CDR1 and CDR2 (germline): SGHKS, YYEKEE (reference sequence). The CDR3 runs to 15 residues. V shed 4 bases, J shed 0 bases, and the junction held 4 bases outside the gene matches. This CDR3 is CASSKGGFSNQPQHF. The CDR3 DNA sequence: TGTGCCAGCAGCAAAGGGGGCTTTAGCAATCAGCCCCAGCATTTT.

This clonotype was detected a few times. V is TRBV5-5 and J is TRBJ1-5; D is undetermined. Deletions cut 0 bases from V and 5 bases from J, with 6 bases between. Germline values: CDR1 SGHKS, CDR2 YYEKEE (reference sequence). The CDR3 is made up of 13 amino acids. CDR3 in DNA: TGTGCCAGCAGCTTGGCATCGGATCAGCCCCAGCATTTT. Translated: CASSLASDQPQHF.

This rearrangement joins TRBV19 to TRBJ1-1; the D gene is possibly TRBD1 (6 bases). Looked up from germline, CDR1 is LNHDA and CDR2 is SQIVND (reference sequence). V shed 3 bases and J shed 5 bases, with 13 bases lying between them. The CDR3 has 14 amino acids. This CDR3 reads CASSIPGVETEAFF. In DNA, the CDR3 is TGTGCCAGTAGTATCCCAGGGGTGGAAACTGAAGCTTTCTTT.

This clonotype turned up a few times. J is TRBJ2-3 and V is TRBV6-2 or TRBV6-3; 7 bases match TRBD1. Germline CDR1 MNHEY, CDR2 SVGEGT. V shed 6 bases, J shed 0 bases, and the junction held 9 bases outside the gene matches. The CDR3 is made up of 16 amino acids. Here the CDR3 DNA reads TGTGCCAGCAGCCCCGACAGGGCCCCTAGCACAGATACGCAGTATTTT. Residues: CASSPDRAPSTDTQYF.

This clonotype was counted only a few times. V gene TRBV18 combines with J gene TRBJ2-6, with 11 bases fitting TRBD1. CDR3 length equals 17 residues. CDR1 and CDR2 (germline): KGHSH, LQKENI. V shed 3 bases and J 0 bases; nucleotides not matched to a gene: 1. The CDR3 sequence is CASSPGTGGSGANVLTF. The DNA of the CDR3 is TGTGCCAGCTCACCCGGGACAGGGGGCTCTGGGGCCAACGTCCTGACTTTC.

With regard to this clonotype: With a much larger clone just one base away, this may be a read error. The V call is TRBV11-3, the J call TRBJ2-7; D remains unclear. This CDR3 is 11 amino acids long. V was trimmed by 7 bases and J by 4 bases, leaving 8 bases between them. CDR1 is SGHNT, CDR2 YENEEA, per germline. The CDR3 region is CASISPYEQYF. The CDR3 coding sequence is TGTGCCAGCATCTCCCCTTACGAGCAGTACTTC.

This clonotype counts as medium-sized. This chain joins TRBV6-5 and TRBJ2-1; D may match TRBD1 or TRBD2 (6 bases each). In germline, CDR1 is MNHEY, CDR2 SVGAGI. This CDR3 is 13 amino acids long. With 6 bases removed from V and 5 bases from J, the gap between germline ends came to 11 bases. The chain's CDR3 is CASRWGADNEQFF. The CDR3 DNA reads as TGTGCCAGCAGGTGGGGGGCGGACAATGAGCAGTTCTTC.

Relative to its sample, this clonotype is medium-sized. The V call is TRBV18, the J call TRBJ2-1; TRBD2 agrees at 11 bases. CDR1 is KGHSH, CDR2 LQKENI, per germline. The CDR3 has 17 amino acids. Trimming cost V 2 bases and J 4 bases; bases outside gene matches: 7. CDR3 protein: CASSPNSGGARYNEQFF. CDR3 nucleotides: TGTGCCAGCTCACCAAATAGCGGGGGGGCCCGGTACAATGAGCAGTTCTTC.

Sample share makes this clonotype medium-sized (0.01 to 0.1%). The V and J genes are TRBV10-3 and TRBJ2-5, with a tentative D call TRBD1 (6 bases). The CDR3 consists of 13 residues. Germline V CDR1 and CDR2: ENHRY, SYGVKD. Trimming shortened V by 6 bases and J by 5 bases, and 13 bases separated the two germline ends. The CDR3, as DNA: TGTGCCATCAGGAACAGGGCCCGGGAGACCCAGTACTTC. It codes for CAIRNRARETQYF.

The chain employs TRBV11-3 and TRBJ2-3; D remains ambiguous. V lost 2 bases and J lost 2, with 8 bases in between. The CDR3 totals 14 residues. Looked up from germline, CDR1 is SGHNT and CDR2 is YENEEA. The CDR3 loop is CASSLKPNTDTQYF. The CDR3 coding sequence is TGTGCCAGCAGCTTAAAACCTAACACAGATACGCAGTATTTT.

This clonotype rates as medium-sized. V usage is TRBV29-1 and J usage is TRBJ2-1, with D possibly being TRBD1 (5 bases). The CDR3 totals 15 residues. V was shortened by 2 bases and J by 9 bases, with 20 bases between the two germline ends. The V gene's germline CDR1 is SQVTM and CDR2 ANQGSEA. As DNA, the CDR3 is TGCAGCGTTGAAAAGGGGCAGGCTTTCACAGGTGAGCAGTTCTTC. It encodes CSVEKGQAFTGEQFF.

This clonotype is medium-sized within its sample. The genes are TRBV27 and TRBJ2-5; 12 nucleotides agree with TRBD1. Per germline, CDR1 MNHEY and CDR2 SMNVEV (reference sequence). Losses at the gene ends were 6 bases for V and 4 bases for J; bases not matched to a gene: 6. The CDR3 extends over 15 amino acids. CDR3 coding DNA: TGTGCCAGCAGCACCGGGACAGGGGGCGTAGAGACCCAGTACTTC. As protein: CASSTGTGGVETQYF.

The rearrangement uses TRBV7-9 and TRBJ1-5; D gene uncertain. Germline CDR1 and CDR2: SEHNR and FQNEAQ (reference sequence). The CDR3 is 14 amino acids. V dropped 1 base and J dropped 2 bases, with 6 bases sitting between them. The CDR3 spells CASSLEKGNQPQHF. For the CDR3, the DNA is TGTGCCAGCAGCTTAGAGAAGGGCAATCAGCCCCAGCATTTT.

This clonotype was counted a few times. The J gene is TRBJ1-6, the V gene TRBV5-4; D gene ambiguous. This CDR3 is built from 15 residues. The germline gives CDR1 SGHNT, CDR2 YYREEE (reference sequence). Trimming removed 0 bases from V and 7 bases from J, with 11 bases in between. CDR3 bases: TGTGCCAGCAGCTTGGATGACGCCCGAAATTCACCCCTCCACTTT. Protein: CASSLDDARNSPLHF.

This clonotype turned up a few times. V usage is TRBV18 and J usage is TRBJ2-7; a weak D match, TRBD1 (6 bases). Trimming removed 5 bases at V and 7 bases at J, with 15 bases between. The CDR3 runs to 13 residues. CDR1 and CDR2 from the germline V gene are KGHSH and LQKENI. CDR3 sequence reads: CASSAGQSGEQYF. The CDR3 DNA sequence: TGTGCCAGCTCAGCTGGACAGTCGGGTGAGCAGTACTTC.

This clonotype is medium-sized. The rearrangement joins TRBV6-1 to TRBJ2-3, with TRBD2 matching over 10 bases. CDR3 length: 16 residues. The J segment lost 4 bases and the V segment lost 4 bases, leaving 8 bases of the junction unmatched. In germline, CDR1 is MNHNS, CDR2 SASEGT. CDR3 sequence (DNA): TGTGCCAGCAGTGGTGGGCTAGCGGGGGTATCAGATACGCAGTATTTT. Its protein product is CASSGGLAGVSDTQYF.

This chain connects TRBV12-3 or TRBV12-4 to TRBJ1-2; TRBD1 agrees at 12 bases. The CDR3 is made up of 16 amino acids. V shed 8 bases and J 6 bases; nucleotides not matched to a gene: 13. The CDR3 DNA reads as TGTGCCAGCTCCCCCGTGGGGGGACAGGGGGCGGATGGCTACACCTTC. Its translation: CASSPVGGQGADGYTF.

The chain recombines TRBV7-9 with TRBJ1-2; D may be TRBD1 (5 bases). Germline lookup yields CDR1 SEHNR and CDR2 FQNEAQ (reference sequence). This CDR3 spans 15 amino acids. The germline V and J ends were trimmed by 1 base and 6 bases, with 15 bases remaining between them. CDR3 DNA sequence: TGTGCCAGCAGCTTAGGCCTAACAGTAGGGGATGGCTACACCTTC. It yields the protein CASSLGLTVGDGYTF.

Sample share makes this clonotype medium-sized. V gene TRBV12-3 or TRBV12-4 combines with J gene TRBJ2-3, with D possibly matching TRBD1 (5 bases). V was pared by 5 bases and J by 1 base, with 13 bases between. The CDR3 sequence is 15 residues long. The CDR3 reads CASSAQGFRTDTQYF. CDR3 DNA: TGTGCCAGCAGTGCCCAGGGTTTCCGCACAGATACGCAGTATTTT.

In its sample, this clonotype ranks as medium-sized. V gene TRBV5-6 combines with J gene TRBJ2-2; 7 bases are a match to TRBD1. CDR1 is SGHDT, CDR2 YYEEEE, per germline. The length of the CDR3 is 14 residues. After removal of 4 bases from V and 7 bases from J, the junction contained 7 bases not matched to a gene. As DNA, the CDR3 is TGTGCCAGCAGCACTTACAGGGGTAGCGGGGAGCTGTTTTTT. Translated: CASSTYRGSGELFF.